These T cell receptor beta chains were read from a single sample in a study of spatial heterogeneity in lung cancer. TCRdb reanalysed the 5' RACE reads using MiXCR and keeps one entry per CDR3 protein. The sample carries about 100,000 distinct CDR3 sequences, 4.4% recorded once. Here the sequenced sample was lung tumor tissue, taken at surgery. The origin of the receptors is a male donor with early-stage non-small cell lung cancer. CDR3s include the opening cysteine and the closing phenylalanine or tryptophan. The D gene is left open where the match is weak. Only part of the rows carry a size: once, few, many, or a class if the clone is expanded.

cdr3_length,d_call,v_call,j_call,clone_size,cdr3_aa,cdr3_nt
15,TRBD1,TRBV12-5,TRBJ2-5,many,CASGKDRGLEETQYF,TGTGCTAGTGGTAAGGACAGGGGACTGGAAGAGACCCAGTACTTC
16,TRBD2,TRBV12-3/TRBV12-4,TRBJ2-3,many,CASSLYLAGITDTQYF,TGTGCCAGCAGTTTATACCTAGCGGGAATCACAGATACGCAGTATTTT
14,-,TRBV3-1,TRBJ2-3,-,CASSQGSYTDTQYF,TGTGCCAGCAGCCAAGGATCTTACACAGATACGCAGTATTTT
14,TRBD1,TRBV25-1,TRBJ2-3,many,CASRSGGSIDTQYF,TGTGCCAGCAGATCAGGGGGCTCGATAGATACGCAGTATTTT
11,-,TRBV20-1,TRBJ2-2,many,CSAVGAGELFF,TGCAGTGCTGTGGGGGCCGGGGAGCTGTTTTTT
14,-,TRBV13,TRBJ2-5,many,CASSPFGGQETQYF,TGTGCCAGCAGCCCGTTTGGGGGGCAAGAGACCCAGTACTTC
15,TRBD2,TRBV19,TRBJ2-7,many,CASSEEGTSLYEQYF,TGTGCCAGTAGTGAGGAAGGGACTAGCCTCTACGAGCAGTACTTC
15,-,TRBV4-2,TRBJ2-5,many,CASSRSLLAGETQYF,TGTGCCAGCAGCCGCTCCTTACTAGCAGGGGAGACCCAGTACTTC
15,TRBD2,TRBV4-1,TRBJ2-7,few,CASSQGLAASHEQYF,TGCGCCAGCAGCCAAGGCCTAGCGGCAAGCCACGAGCAGTACTTC
12,TRBD2,TRBV12-3/TRBV12-4,TRBJ2-1,many,CASNPGTSQQFF,TGTGCCAGCAATCCTGGGACTAGCCAGCAGTTCTTC
13,TRBD1,TRBV6-1,TRBJ1-5,many,CASSSDRDQPQHF,TGTGCCAGCAGTTCCGACAGGGATCAGCCCCAGCATTTT
16,TRBD1,TRBV5-1,TRBJ2-1,many,CASSLAGGYSYNEQFF,TGCGCCAGCAGCCTGGCAGGGGGATACTCCTACAATGAGCAGTTCTTC
13,-,TRBV12-3/TRBV12-4,TRBJ1-2,many,CASRRAANYGYTF,TGTGCCAGCCGGCGGGCAGCTAACTATGGCTACACCTTC
15,TRBD1,TRBV7-2,TRBJ1-1,few,CASSMDGDRGRAAFF,TGTGCCAGCAGCATGGATGGGGACAGGGGGCGCGCGGCTTTCTTT
13,-,TRBV2,TRBJ1-1,-,CASLLGMNTEAFF,TGTGCCAGCCTTCTGGGTATGAACACTGAAGCTTTCTTT
13,TRBD1,TRBV12-3/TRBV12-4,TRBJ1-2,many,CASSPRDSRGYTF,TGTGCCAGCAGTCCCCGGGACAGCCGGGGCTACACCTTC
15,-,TRBV5-6,TRBJ2-2,many,CASSLEVTKTGELFF,TGTGCCAGCAGCCTCGAGGTTACAAAGACCGGGGAGCTGTTTTTT
13,TRBD1,TRBV27,TRBJ1-1,-,CASSLGQGYLAFF,TGTGCCAGCAGTTTAGGACAGGGCTATTTGGCTTTCTTT
15,-,TRBV4-1,TRBJ1-1,-,CASSQEANRVPEAFF,TGCGCCAGCAGCCAAGAAGCGAACAGGGTACCTGAAGCTTTCTTT
14,TRBD1,TRBV7-9,TRBJ2-7,few,CASSKRDRGGEQYF,TGTGCCAGCAGCAAACGGGACAGGGGCGGGGAGCAGTACTTC
10,-,TRBV29-1,TRBJ1-2,medium-sized,CSVEGYGYTF,TGCAGCGTTGAGGGGTATGGCTACACCTTC
15,TRBD1,TRBV19,TRBJ1-5,few,CASSSSGGYYQPQHF,TGTGCCAGTAGTAGTTCAGGGGGATATTATCAGCCCCAGCATTTT
17,-,TRBV20-1,TRBJ2-5,few,CSAPYFLADRYQETQYF,TGCAGTGCTCCTTACTTTCTGGCAGACAGATACCAAGAGACCCAGTACTTC
14,TRBD1,TRBV6-1,TRBJ1-2,-,CASSELGTGYGYTF,TGTGCCAGCAGTGAATTGGGGACAGGCTATGGCTACACCTTC
16,TRBD2,TRBV7-2,TRBJ2-3,-,CASSPASGAFTDTQYF,TGTGCCAGCAGCCCAGCTAGCGGGGCCTTCACAGATACGCAGTATTTT
18,TRBD1,TRBV28,TRBJ2-6,few,CASSPRDRGRIGANVLTF,TGTGCCAGCAGTCCCCGGGACAGGGGCCGAATTGGGGCCAACGTCCTGACTTTC
12,-,TRBV24-1,TRBJ2-1,many,CATSVGGYEQFF,TGTGCCACCAGTGTCGGGGGTTATGAGCAGTTCTTC
14,-,TRBV5-6,TRBJ1-1,-,CASSLPGADTEAFF,TGTGCCAGCAGCTTACCGGGAGCAGACACTGAAGCTTTCTTT
15,TRBD1,TRBV7-9,TRBJ1-1,many,CASSYDGTGASGAFF,TGTGCCAGCAGCTACGATGGGACAGGGGCCTCTGGGGCTTTCTTT
14,TRBD1,TRBV5-1,TRBJ2-2,many,CASTDRGDGGELFF,TGCGCCAGCACGGACAGGGGTGATGGTGGGGAGCTGTTTTTT
17,-,TRBV4-1,TRBJ1-5,few,CASSQDFRAGDNQPQHF,TGCGCCAGCAGCCAAGATTTCAGGGCCGGAGACAATCAGCCCCAGCATTTT
15,-,TRBV20-1,TRBJ1-5,many,CSASPWGGFNQPQHF,TGCAGTGCTTCCCCCTGGGGGGGTTTCAATCAGCCCCAGCATTTT
13,-,TRBV10-3,TRBJ2-7,-,CAISEPPLHEQYF,TGTGCCATCAGTGAGCCCCCGCTCCACGAGCAGTACTTC
13,-,TRBV27,TRBJ2-3,many,CASSWGPTDTQYF,TGTGCCAGCAGTTGGGGACCGACAGATACGCAGTATTTT
14,-,TRBV12-3/TRBV12-4,TRBJ2-7,many,CASSWRSPSYEQYF,TGTGCCAGCAGTTGGCGCAGTCCCTCCTACGAGCAGTACTTC
12,-,TRBV30,TRBJ1-1,-,CAWSELNTEAFF,TGTGCCTGGAGTGAATTGAACACTGAAGCTTTCTTT
13,-,TRBV12-3/TRBV12-4,TRBJ1-6,many,CASSFRAPSPLHF,TGTGCCAGCAGTTTCAGGGCCCCTTCACCCCTCCACTTT
18,-,TRBV11-2,TRBJ1-6,-,CASSSKLFILDGNSPLHF,TGTGCCAGCAGCTCAAAACTTTTTATATTGGACGGGAATTCACCCCTCCACTTT
13,-,TRBV6-6,TRBJ2-3,many,CASSLEGGGTQYF,TGTGCCAGCAGTTTAGAAGGGGGAGGTACGCAGTATTTT
13,-,TRBV20-1,TRBJ1-4,many,CSVPEATNEKLFF,TGCAGTGTGCCTGAGGCGACTAATGAAAAACTGTTTTTT
18,-,TRBV5-5,TRBJ1-1,many,CASSWRGTGAIMNTEAFF,TGTGCCAGCAGCTGGAGGGGAACAGGAGCTATCATGAACACTGAAGCTTTCTTT
10,-,TRBV28,TRBJ1-1,many,CASRRKEAFF,TGTGCCAGCAGAAGGAAAGAAGCTTTCTTT
14,-,TRBV5-1,TRBJ2-7,many,CASSLVAGTYEQYF,TGCGCCAGCAGCTTGGTTGCTGGAACCTACGAGCAGTACTTC
16,-,TRBV5-5,TRBJ2-5,many,CASSQGASGPQETQYF,TGTGCCAGCAGCCAGGGGGCTAGCGGGCCTCAAGAGACCCAGTACTTC
15,-,TRBV21-1,TRBJ2-5,few,CASSPLAGGGETQYF,TGTGCCAGCAGCCCCCTAGCGGGAGGTGGAGAGACCCAGTACTTC
13,-,TRBV5-1,TRBJ1-1,many,CASGTEIGTEAFF,TGCGCCAGCGGCACCGAGATTGGGACTGAAGCTTTCTTT
14,TRBD1,TRBV10-3,TRBJ1-5,many,CAISPTGDNQPQHF,TGTGCCATCAGCCCCACAGGGGATAATCAGCCCCAGCATTTT
13,-,TRBV7-2,TRBJ2-5,many,CASSLVLQETQYF,TGTGCCAGCAGCTTAGTACTTCAAGAGACCCAGTACTTC
13,TRBD2,TRBV6-2/TRBV6-3,TRBJ2-7,many,CATSRGVEYEQYF,TGTGCCACCAGTCGGGGGGTGGAATACGAGCAGTACTTC
14,-,TRBV7-3,TRBJ2-7,many,CATEVQHSSYEQYF,TGTGCCACCGAAGTACAGCACAGCTCCTACGAGCAGTACTTC
15,TRBD2,TRBV7-6,TRBJ2-1,many,CASSPRGLAIYEQFF,TGTGCCAGCAGCCCGAGGGGACTAGCGATCTATGAGCAGTTCTTC
13,-,TRBV6-6,TRBJ2-5,-,CASSTGVRETQYF,TGTGCCAGCAGCACGGGGGTTAGAGAGACCCAGTACTTC
15,TRBD2,TRBV6-1,TRBJ2-3,many,CASSWSGRVSDTQYF,TGTGCCAGCAGTTGGAGCGGGAGGGTCTCAGATACGCAGTATTTT
15,-,TRBV12-3/TRBV12-4,TRBJ2-2,many,CASTDPQANTGELFF,TGTGCCAGCACAGACCCCCAAGCGAACACCGGGGAGCTGTTTTTT
13,-,TRBV20-1,TRBJ1-1,-,CSARGVPGAEAFF,TGCAGTGCTAGAGGGGTCCCCGGGGCTGAAGCTTTCTTT
13,-,TRBV6-1,TRBJ2-4,many,CASSGGGGYIQYF,TGTGCCAGCAGTGGCGGCGGCGGATACATTCAGTACTTC
18,-,TRBV11-2,TRBJ2-6,-,CASSLAGTATSGANVLTF,TGTGCCAGCAGCTTAGCCGGGACCGCAACCTCTGGGGCCAACGTCCTGACTTTC
17,-,TRBV6-1,TRBJ1-5,many,CASSEKGANLGNQPQHF,TGTGCCAGCAGCGAAAAAGGGGCTAACCTGGGGAATCAGCCCCAGCATTTT
15,-,TRBV4-2,TRBJ2-7,many,CASSLSRDPGSEQYF,TGTGCCAGCAGCCTCTCCCGGGACCCTGGGAGCGAGCAGTACTTC